The 2 T cell receptor beta chains below all came from one sample that was sequenced in a study of human T cells and chemical hapten exposure. Time point indicated: pre-sensitization, week 0. As for treatment: therapeutic diphenylcyclopropenone sensitization with weekly scalp DPC. One entry per CDR3 protein results from TCRdb running MiXCR on the RACE reads. Of under 300,000 distinct CDR3 sequences in the sample, around 7.3% were seen once. Material: whole blood, obtained in connection with sensitization to the hapten diphenylcyclopropenone (DPC). These receptors all come from a man in his late teens or twenties with alopecia areata. Some clones in this sample may be carry-over from other donors' samples.

The table lists this clonotype with a few counts. The chain carries TRBV7-2 and TRBJ1-2; TRBD1 might be the D (6 bases). The V end was cut by 5 bases, the J end by 3 bases, with 22 bases between. Germline lookup yields CDR1 SGHTA and CDR2 FQGNSA. The CDR3 has 17 residues. The CDR3 spells CASSGGSISRSYYGYTF. The CDR3 coding sequence is TGTGCCAGCAGCGGGGGCTCCATCTCTCGAAGCTACTATGGCTACACCTTC.

V and J are TRBV11-2 and TRBJ2-1; 7 bases are shared with TRBD1. The V segment lost 5 bases and the J segment 6 bases; nucleotides outside the gene matches: 10. This CDR3 is built from 15 residues. Germline assignment: CDR1 SGHAT and CDR2 FQNNGV. CDR3 bases: TGTGCCAGCAGCCTTCAATGGGACAGCTTCAATGAGCAGTTCTTC. Translated: CASSLQWDSFNEQFF.